This T cell receptor (beta chain) came from a study of T cells in Graves' hyperthyroidism and ophthalmopathy (dated by TCRdb to between 2018 and 2020). The study in broad terms: Peripheral blood was collected at initial diagnosis, before any treatment. TCR Vbeta CDR3 sequencing of roughly 140 peripheral blood samples (approximately 44 ophthalmopathy, some 75 hyperthyroidism and 17 progressor patients) is reported in the paper. For training and testing, the roughly 97 patients in the discovery cohort were randomly divided in a 7:3 ratio. In addition, the study compared T-cell repertoires in thyroid tissue and in blood from five or six Graves' hyperthyroidism patients. Whether ophthalmopathy could be predicted prospectively was tested in an independent validation cohort made up of approximately 19 hyperthyroidism patients plus 17 patients who later progressed to ophthalmopathy. TCR V-J signatures able to tell the groups apart were searched for in a discovery cohort of more than 90 patients, of whom fewer than 45 had Graves' ophthalmopathy and about 60 had stable Graves' hyperthyroidism. Once sampling was done, hyperthyroidism patients were given methimazole at a starting dose of 30 mg daily, whereas ophthalmopathy patients were given high-dose intravenous methylprednisolone.

This clonotype was seen at least ten times. This clone's antigen is unknown. No qualities accompany the bases; no much larger clone lies one base away. The investigation overall reported the following: Most expanded thyroid clonotypes (frequency above 0.001) were also found in blood, which suggests that blood repertoires may mirror thyroid immune responses. Ophthalmopathy was separated from stable hyperthyroidism by a 13 V-J signature model, with approximately 89% sensitivity and approximately 84% specificity obtained in cross-validation and 80%/75% obtained in testing. In validation, progression to ophthalmopathy was predicted by the model with 55% to 71% sensitivity and 72% to 85% specificity, a median of 6.5 months before onset. Sample size was not statistically predetermined, and investigators were not blinded to group allocation.

Ophthalmopathy patients had moderately to severely active disease, with a Clinical Activity Score of 3 or more, a NOSPECS grade of 4 or more, and a disease duration of less than 3 months. Exclusion was applied to patients with uncontrolled infections, other autoimmune diseases, pregnancy or lactation. Clinical symptoms, serum thyroxine and TRAb, thyroid ultrasound, and orbital computed tomography formed the basis for the diagnoses. Ficoll-Paque density gradient centrifugation was used to isolate PBMCs from 9.5 to 10 ml of fresh peripheral blood. Total RNA was extracted with Trizol reagent, and quality was checked on an Agilent 2100 Bioanalyzer. CDR1 and CDR2 were assigned from the germline V gene as SGHRS and YFSETQ. V loses 4 bases at its end and J loses 1 base; junction bases beyond the gene matches: 4. The CDR3 goes from the cysteine to the phenylalanine over 15 residues. The DNA shown is the 45-base CDR3, in frame from base 1.

Amplification of TCR beta CDR3 regions was carried out from RNA transcripts. For the first round of RT-PCR on the TCR CDR3, the HTBI primer set was used together with the Qiagen OneStep RT-PCR kit. Libraries were constructed in a second round of multiplex PCR, after which size selection and purification were carried out. Libraries were sequenced paired-end with 100 bp reads on an Illumina HiSeq2000. On the authors' methods: SOAPnuke was used to process the raw data, with reads discarded if the reads contained adapters or uncalled bases, had a mean Phred below 15, or lacked an exact constant-primer or identifier match. High-quality paired reads were merged using COPE v1.2.5, and each unique nucleotide sequence was defined as a clonotype. Clonotypes were aligned to IMGT TRBV, TRBD and TRBJ reference segments using MiTCR v1.1. The analysis included only V-J combinations with a frequency above 0.0001, which together covered 98% to 99.2% of the repertoires. A TCS score was defined as the ratio between F50 (clonal expansion) and ExV (chaos), using BLOSUM62-based TCRdist between CDR3 peptides within each V-J. Welch's t-statistics and random forest reduced 500 to 550 V-J features to 13, which were used in a naive Bayes classifier (R e1071). TCRdb reran the public reads through fastp at Q25 and MiXCR, keeping productive beta chains. All rows with the same CDR3 protein become a single entry with the most common DNA and genes. TCRdb, not the authors, supplied the V and J calls. The sample table shows a few hundred thousand distinct CDR3 sequences, and around 18% are seen once. The ten largest clones add up to 40% of the sample.

Sequenced sample: blood. The sequence links TRBV5-1 to TRBJ2-1, with TRBD1 identical over 8 junction bases. The receptor's source is a man between 18 and 29 years old with Graves' ophthalmopathy. The bases read TGCGCCAGCAGCCCACGGGACAGGTCCTACAATGAGCAGTTCTTC. Translated, this is CASSPRDRSYNEQFF.